This is a list of T cell receptor beta chains from one sample in a study of blood T cell repertoires in COVID-19. Clones were read by immunoSEQ multiplex PCR, and TCRdb kept only the in-frame ones, dropping some. The sample contains 90,000 to 120,000 clones, just over 90% of which appear only once. Material: peripheral blood. Receptors were obtained from a young woman with acute or convalescent COVID-19. CDR3s include the opening cysteine and the closing phenylalanine or tryptophan. D genes are given only for firm matches. Some rows have no size entry. The others give once, few or many, or a class for an expanded clone.

length: 15
V: TRBV9
D: .
J: TRBJ1-1
size: .
DNA: TGTGCCAGCAGCGTAGGGTCAGGGTTGAACACTGAAGCTTTCTTT
CDR3: CASSVGSGLNTEAFF

length: 14
V: TRBV29-1
D: TRBD2
J: TRBJ2-7
size: few
DNA: TGCAGCGTTGGACTAGCGGGGCACTCCTACGAGCAGTACTTC
CDR3: CSVGLAGHSYEQYF

length: 13
V: TRBV30
D: .
J: TRBJ1-2
size: .
DNA: TGTGCCTGGACCCCCGGGAGTCTCTATGGCTACACCTTC
CDR3: CAWTPGSLYGYTF

length: 15
V: TRBV3-1/TRBV3-2
D: TRBD2
J: TRBJ2-1
size: .
DNA: TGTGCCAGGGGAATCCTAGCGGGGGGCTGCAATGAGCAGTTCTTC
CDR3: CARGILAGGCNEQFF

length: 15
V: TRBV10-3
D: .
J: TRBJ1-5
size: .
DNA: TGTGCCATCAGTGACATAGCTAAAGCAGGGCAGCCCCAGCATTTT
CDR3: CAISDIAKAGQPQHF

length: 17
V: TRBV7-2
D: TRBD2
J: TRBJ2-1
size: .
DNA: TGTGCCAGCAGGACCTTTAGCGGGGGGGCCCCATACAATGAGCAGTTCTTC
CDR3: CASRTFSGGAPYNEQFF

length: 13
V: TRBV11-3
D: .
J: TRBJ1-5
size: few
DNA: TGTGCCAGCAGCTTAGAAGGGGATCAGCCCCAGCATTTT
CDR3: CASSLEGDQPQHF

length: 16
V: TRBV9
D: .
J: TRBJ1-3
size: .
DNA: TGTGCCAGCAGCGCCCAACATACCAACTCTGGAAACACCATATATTTT
CDR3: CASSAQHTNSGNTIYF

length: 14
V: TRBV4-3
D: TRBD1
J: TRBJ1-1
size: few
DNA: TGCGCCAGCAGCCAAGGACAGGGGACTGCTGAAGCTTTCTTT
CDR3: CASSQGQGTAEAFF

length: 15
V: TRBV7-2
D: TRBD1
J: TRBJ1-2
size: .
DNA: TGTGCCAGCACCGTATCGGGACAGGGGGCTATTGGCTACACCTTC
CDR3: CASTVSGQGAIGYTF

length: 15
V: TRBV2
D: .
J: TRBJ1-6
size: .
DNA: TGTGCCAGCACGAAGGACGGGACATATAATTCACCCCTCCACTTT
CDR3: CASTKDGTYNSPLHF

length: 17
V: TRBV28
D: TRBD2
J: TRBJ2-7
size: .
DNA: TGTGCCAGCAGTACTCCCTACACTAGCGGGAGTGCCTACGAGCAGTACTTC
CDR3: CASSTPYTSGSAYEQYF

length: 14
V: TRBV6-5
D: TRBD1
J: TRBJ1-2
size: .
DNA: TGTGCCAGCAGGCGGGACAGGGGTTTGGATGGCTACACCTTC
CDR3: CASRRDRGLDGYTF

length: 16
V: TRBV6-5
D: .
J: TRBJ2-3
size: .
DNA: TGTGCCAGCAGTTCCCTAGCACCCCTTAGCACAGATACGCAGTATTTT
CDR3: CASSSLAPLSTDTQYF